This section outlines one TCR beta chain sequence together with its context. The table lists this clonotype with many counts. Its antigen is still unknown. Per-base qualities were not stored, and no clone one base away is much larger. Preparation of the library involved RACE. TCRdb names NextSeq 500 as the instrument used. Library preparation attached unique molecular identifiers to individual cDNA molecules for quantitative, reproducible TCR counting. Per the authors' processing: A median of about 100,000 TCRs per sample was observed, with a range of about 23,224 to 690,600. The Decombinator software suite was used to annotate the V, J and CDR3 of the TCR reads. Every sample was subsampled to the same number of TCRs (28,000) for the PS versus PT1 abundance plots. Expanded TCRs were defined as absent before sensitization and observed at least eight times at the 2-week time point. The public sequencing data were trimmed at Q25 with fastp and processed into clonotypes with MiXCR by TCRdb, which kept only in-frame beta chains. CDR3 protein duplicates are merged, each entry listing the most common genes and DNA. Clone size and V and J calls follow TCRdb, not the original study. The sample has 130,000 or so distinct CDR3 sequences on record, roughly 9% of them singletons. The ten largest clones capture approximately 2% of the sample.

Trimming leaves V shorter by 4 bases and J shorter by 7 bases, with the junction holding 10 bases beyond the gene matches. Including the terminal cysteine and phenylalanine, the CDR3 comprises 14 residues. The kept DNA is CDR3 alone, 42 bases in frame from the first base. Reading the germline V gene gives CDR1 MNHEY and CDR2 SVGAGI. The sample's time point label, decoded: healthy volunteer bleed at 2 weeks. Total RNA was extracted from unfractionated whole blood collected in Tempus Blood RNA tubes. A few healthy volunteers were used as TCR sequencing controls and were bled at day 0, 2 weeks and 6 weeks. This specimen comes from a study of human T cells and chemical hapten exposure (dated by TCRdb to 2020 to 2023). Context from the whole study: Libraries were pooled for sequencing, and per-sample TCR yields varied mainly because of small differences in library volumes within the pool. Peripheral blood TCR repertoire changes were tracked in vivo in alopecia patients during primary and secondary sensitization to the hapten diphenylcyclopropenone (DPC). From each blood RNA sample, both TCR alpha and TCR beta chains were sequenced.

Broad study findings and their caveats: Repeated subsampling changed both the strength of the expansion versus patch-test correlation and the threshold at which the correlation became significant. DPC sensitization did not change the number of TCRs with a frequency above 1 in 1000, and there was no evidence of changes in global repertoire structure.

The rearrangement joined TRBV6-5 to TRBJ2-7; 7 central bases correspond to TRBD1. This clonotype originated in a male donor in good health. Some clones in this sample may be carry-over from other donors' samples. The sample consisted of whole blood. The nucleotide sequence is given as TGTGCCAGCAGTTCTTTCGGACAGGCAGCTGAGCAGTACTTC. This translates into CASSSFGQAAEQYF.